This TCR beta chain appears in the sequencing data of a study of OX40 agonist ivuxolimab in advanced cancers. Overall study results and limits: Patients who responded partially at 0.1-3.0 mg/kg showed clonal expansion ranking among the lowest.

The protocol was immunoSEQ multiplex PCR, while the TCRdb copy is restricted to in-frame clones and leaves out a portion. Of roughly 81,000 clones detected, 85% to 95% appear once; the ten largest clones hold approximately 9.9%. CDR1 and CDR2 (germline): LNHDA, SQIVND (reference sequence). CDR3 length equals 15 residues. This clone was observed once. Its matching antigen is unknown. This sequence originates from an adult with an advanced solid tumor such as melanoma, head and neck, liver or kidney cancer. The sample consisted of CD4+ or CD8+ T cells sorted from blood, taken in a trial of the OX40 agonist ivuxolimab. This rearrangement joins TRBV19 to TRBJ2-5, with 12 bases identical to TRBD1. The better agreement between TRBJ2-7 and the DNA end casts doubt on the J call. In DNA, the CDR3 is TGTGCCAGTAGTACGGGACAGGGGGCATCCTACGAGCAGTACTTC. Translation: CASSTGQGASYEQYF.